This is a list of T cell receptor beta chains from one sample in a study of blood T cell repertoires in COVID-19. Produced via immunoSEQ multiplex PCR; TCRdb's table is partial and in-frame only. In the table there are under 450,000 clones, 65% to 90% of which are singletons. Source material: peripheral blood. These receptor sequences come from a woman aged 55-69 years with COVID-19, enrolled during active disease. Both conserved end residues are part of each CDR3.

CDR3 length | V gene | CDR3 protein
15 | TRBV7-8 | CASSARGIGNQPQHF
13 | TRBV12-3/TRBV12-4 | CASSRQLGQPQHF
13 | TRBV5-4 | CASSVPSRAEAFF
21 | TRBV4-2 | CASSPLPPQQASGSSTDTQYF
18 | TRBV9 | CASSVVFSGTYSYNEQFF
11 | TRBV25-1 | CASSITDTQYF
11 | TRBV19 | CASSIGVGYTF
15 | TRBV3-1/TRBV3-2 | CASSQPQGAGGELFF
14 | TRBV4-1 | CASSLRPDGETQYF
14 | TRBV6-6 | CASSYGGVQETQYF